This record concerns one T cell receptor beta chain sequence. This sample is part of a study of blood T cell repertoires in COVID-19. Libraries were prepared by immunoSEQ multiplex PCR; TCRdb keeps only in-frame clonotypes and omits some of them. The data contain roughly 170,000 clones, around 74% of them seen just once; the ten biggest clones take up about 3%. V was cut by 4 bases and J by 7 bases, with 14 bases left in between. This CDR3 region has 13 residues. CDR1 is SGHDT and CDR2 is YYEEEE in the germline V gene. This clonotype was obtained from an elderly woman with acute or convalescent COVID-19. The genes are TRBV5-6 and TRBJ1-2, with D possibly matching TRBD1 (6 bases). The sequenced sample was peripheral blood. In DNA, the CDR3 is TGTGCCAGCAGCACACATATACAGGGTGGCTACACCTTC. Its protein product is CASSTHIQGGYTF.